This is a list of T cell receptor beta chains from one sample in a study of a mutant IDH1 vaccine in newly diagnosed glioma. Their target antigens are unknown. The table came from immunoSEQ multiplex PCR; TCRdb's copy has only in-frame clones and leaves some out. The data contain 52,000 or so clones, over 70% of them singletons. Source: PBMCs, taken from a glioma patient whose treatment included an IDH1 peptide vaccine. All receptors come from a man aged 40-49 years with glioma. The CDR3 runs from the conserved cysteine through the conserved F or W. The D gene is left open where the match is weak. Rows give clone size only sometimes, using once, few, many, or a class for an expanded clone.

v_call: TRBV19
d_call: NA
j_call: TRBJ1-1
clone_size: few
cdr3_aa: CASSIGPEVFF
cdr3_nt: TGTGCCAGTAGTATAGGCCCTGAGGTTTTCTTT

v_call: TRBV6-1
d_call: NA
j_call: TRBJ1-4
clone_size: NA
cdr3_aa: CASSPRGEKLFF
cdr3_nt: TGTGCCAGCAGTCCCCGGGGGGAAAAACTGTTTTTT

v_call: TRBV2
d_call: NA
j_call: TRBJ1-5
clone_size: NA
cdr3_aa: CASSPEKYSNQPQHF
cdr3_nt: TGTGCCAGCAGCCCCGAGAAATATAGCAATCAGCCCCAGCATTTT

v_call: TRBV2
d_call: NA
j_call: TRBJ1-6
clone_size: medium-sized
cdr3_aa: CASLGPSSYNSPLHF
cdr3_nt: TGTGCCAGCCTGGGACCTAGCTCCTATAATTCACCCCTCCACTTT

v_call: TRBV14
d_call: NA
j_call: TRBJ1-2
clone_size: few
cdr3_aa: CASNDLTGLPDGYTF
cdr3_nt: TGTGCCAGCAACGACTTAACAGGGTTACCGGACGGCTACACCTTC

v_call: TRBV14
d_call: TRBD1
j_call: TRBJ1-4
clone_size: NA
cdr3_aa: CASSQEIRDSYEKLFF
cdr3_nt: TGTGCCAGCAGCCAAGAAATCCGGGACAGCTATGAAAAACTGTTTTTT

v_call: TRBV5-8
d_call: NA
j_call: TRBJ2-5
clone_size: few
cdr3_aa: CASTGAQYF
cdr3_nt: TGTGCCAGTACCGGAGCCCAGTACTTC

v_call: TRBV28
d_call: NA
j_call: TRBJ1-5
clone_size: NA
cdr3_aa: CASSFGQRINQPQHF
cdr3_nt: TGTGCCAGCAGTTTTGGACAGCGGATTAATCAGCCCCAGCATTTT

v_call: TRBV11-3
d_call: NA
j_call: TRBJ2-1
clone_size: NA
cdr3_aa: CASSLGVGTYNEQFF
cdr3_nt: TGTGCCAGCAGCTTAGGGGTAGGTACCTACAATGAGCAGTTCTTC

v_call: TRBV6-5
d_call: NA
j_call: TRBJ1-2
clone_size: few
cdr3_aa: CASSYSWEGYTF
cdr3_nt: TGTGCCAGCAGTTACTCGTGGGAAGGCTACACCTTC

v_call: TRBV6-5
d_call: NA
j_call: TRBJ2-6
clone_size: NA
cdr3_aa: CASSYWSGANVLTF
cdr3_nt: TGTGCCAGCAGTTACTGGTCTGGGGCCAACGTCCTGACTTTC

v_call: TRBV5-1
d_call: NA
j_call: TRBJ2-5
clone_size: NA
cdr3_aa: CASSLSSEGPQETQYF
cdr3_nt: TGCGCCAGCAGCTTAAGCAGTGAGGGCCCACAAGAGACCCAGTACTTC

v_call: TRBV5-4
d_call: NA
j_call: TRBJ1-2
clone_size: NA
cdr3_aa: CASSLSTGLGYTF
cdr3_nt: TGTGCCAGCAGCTTGTCTACAGGGTTAGGGTACACCTTC

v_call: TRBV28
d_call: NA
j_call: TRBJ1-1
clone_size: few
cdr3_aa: CASSPRTDLNTEAFF
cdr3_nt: TGTGCCAGCAGTCCCAGGACGGATTTGAACACTGAAGCTTTCTTT

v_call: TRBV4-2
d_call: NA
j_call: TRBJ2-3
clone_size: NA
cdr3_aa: CASSQGEAGTDTQYF
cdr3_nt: TGTGCCAGCAGCCAAGGTGAGGCCGGCACAGATACGCAGTATTTT

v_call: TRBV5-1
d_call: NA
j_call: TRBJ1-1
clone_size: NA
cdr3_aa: CASSSGQAGTEAFF
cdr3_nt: TGCGCCAGCAGCTCTGGCCAGGCGGGCACTGAAGCTTTCTTT

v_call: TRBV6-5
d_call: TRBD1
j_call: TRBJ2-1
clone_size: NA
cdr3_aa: CASSWGQGLYNEQFF
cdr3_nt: TGTGCCAGCAGTTGGGGACAGGGCCTCTACAATGAGCAGTTCTTC

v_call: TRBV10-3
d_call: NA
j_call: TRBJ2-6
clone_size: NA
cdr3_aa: CAISGSSGANVLTF
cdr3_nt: TGTGCCATCAGTGGAAGCTCTGGGGCCAACGTCCTGACTTTC

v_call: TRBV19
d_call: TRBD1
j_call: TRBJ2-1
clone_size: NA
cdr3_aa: CASSWDRAFNEQFF
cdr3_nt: TGTGCCAGTAGTTGGGACAGGGCTTTCAATGAGCAGTTCTTC

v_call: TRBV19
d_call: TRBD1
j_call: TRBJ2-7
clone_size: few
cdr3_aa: CASTRQGGRGYEQYF
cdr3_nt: TGTGCCAGTACAAGACAGGGCGGTCGGGGCTACGAGCAGTACTTC

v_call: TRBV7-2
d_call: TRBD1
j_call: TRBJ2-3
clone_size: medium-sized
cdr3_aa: CASSLSPDRVRSTDTQYF
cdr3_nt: TGTGCCAGCAGCTTATCACCGGACAGGGTGAGGAGCACAGATACGCAGTATTTT

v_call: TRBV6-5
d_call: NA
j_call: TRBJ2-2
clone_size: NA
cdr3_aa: CASSYSGTINTGELFF
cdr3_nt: TGTGCCAGCAGTTACTCTGGGACAATTAACACCGGGGAGCTGTTTTTT

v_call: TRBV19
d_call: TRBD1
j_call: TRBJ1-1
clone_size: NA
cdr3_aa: CASSMDRGSPEAFF
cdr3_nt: TGTGCCAGTAGTATGGACAGGGGTTCTCCTGAAGCTTTCTTT

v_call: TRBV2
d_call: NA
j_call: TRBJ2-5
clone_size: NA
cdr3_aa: CASSASWAQYF
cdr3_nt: TGTGCCAGCAGTGCCTCGTGGGCCCAGTACTTC

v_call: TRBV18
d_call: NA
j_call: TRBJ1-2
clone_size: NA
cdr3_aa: CASSPSRATNYGYTF
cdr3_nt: TGTGCCAGCTCACCAAGCAGGGCCACTAACTATGGCTACACCTTC

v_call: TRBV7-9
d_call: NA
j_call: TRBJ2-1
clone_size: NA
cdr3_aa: CASSALTEGGKFF
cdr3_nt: TGTGCCAGCAGCGCGTTGACCGAGGGCGGGAAGTTCTTC

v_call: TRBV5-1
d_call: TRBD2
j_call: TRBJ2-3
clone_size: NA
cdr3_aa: CASSLLAGDGDTQYF
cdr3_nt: TGCGCCAGCAGCTTGTTGGCGGGGGACGGGGATACGCAGTATTTT

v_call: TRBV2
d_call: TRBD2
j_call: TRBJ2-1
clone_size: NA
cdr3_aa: CASSAAGGPYNEQFF
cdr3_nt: TGTGCCAGCAGTGCGGCGGGGGGGCCCTACAATGAGCAGTTCTTC

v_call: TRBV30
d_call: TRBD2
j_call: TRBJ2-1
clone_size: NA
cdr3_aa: CAWRAGGLGEQFF
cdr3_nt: TGTGCCTGGAGAGCGGGGGGGCTGGGTGAGCAGTTCTTC

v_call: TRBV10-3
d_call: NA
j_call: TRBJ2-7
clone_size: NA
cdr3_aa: CAISDQTKQGYEQYF
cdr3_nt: TGTGCCATCAGTGACCAGACCAAGCAGGGCTACGAGCAGTACTTC

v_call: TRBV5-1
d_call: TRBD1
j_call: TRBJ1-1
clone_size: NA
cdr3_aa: CASSRQGVNTEAFF
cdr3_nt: TGCGCCAGCAGCCGACAGGGTGTGAACACTGAAGCTTTCTTT

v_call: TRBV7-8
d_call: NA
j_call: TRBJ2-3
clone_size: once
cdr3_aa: CASSFSFTDTQYF
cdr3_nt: TGTGCCAGCAGCTTCTCCTTTACAGATACGCAGTATTTT

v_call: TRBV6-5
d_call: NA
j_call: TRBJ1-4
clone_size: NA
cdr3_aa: CASSPTAGGEKLFF
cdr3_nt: TGTGCCAGCAGTCCCACAGCGGGAGGTGAAAAACTGTTTTTT

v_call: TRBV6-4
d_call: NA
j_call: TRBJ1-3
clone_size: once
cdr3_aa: CASIWTPNTIYF
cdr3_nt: TGTGCCAGCATTTGGACGCCGAACACCATATATTTT

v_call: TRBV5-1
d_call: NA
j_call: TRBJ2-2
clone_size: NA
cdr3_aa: CASSLDRADTGELFF
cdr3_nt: TGCGCCAGCAGCTTGGACAGGGCGGACACCGGGGAGCTGTTTTTT

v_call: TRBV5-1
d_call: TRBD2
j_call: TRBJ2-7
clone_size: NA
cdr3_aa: CASSGGLAGDSYEQYF
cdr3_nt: TGCGCCAGCAGCGGGGGTCTGGCGGGGGACTCCTACGAGCAGTACTTC

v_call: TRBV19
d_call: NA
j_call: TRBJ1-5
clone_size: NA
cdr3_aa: CASSMSRGDQPQHF
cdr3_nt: TGTGCCAGTAGTATGTCCCGAGGGGATCAGCCCCAGCATTTT

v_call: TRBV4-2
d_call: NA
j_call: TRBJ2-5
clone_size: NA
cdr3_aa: CASSQERETQYF
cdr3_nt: TGTGCCAGCAGCCAAGAAAGGGAGACCCAGTACTTC

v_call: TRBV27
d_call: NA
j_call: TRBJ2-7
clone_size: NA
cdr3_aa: CASSFRSGASSYEQYF
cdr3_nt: TGTGCCAGCAGTTTTAGGTCGGGGGCCTCCTCCTACGAGCAGTACTTC

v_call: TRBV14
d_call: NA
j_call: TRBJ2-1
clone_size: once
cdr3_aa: CASSQGTRNEQFF
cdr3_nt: TGTGCCAGCAGCCAGGGGACACGGAATGAGCAGTTCTTC

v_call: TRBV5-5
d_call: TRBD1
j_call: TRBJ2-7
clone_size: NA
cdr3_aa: CASSPPGQFYEQYF
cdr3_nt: TGTGCCAGCAGCCCCCCGGGACAGTTCTACGAGCAGTACTTC

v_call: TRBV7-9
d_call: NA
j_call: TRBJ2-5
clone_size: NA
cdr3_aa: CASSHSTRGETQYF
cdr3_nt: TGTGCCAGCAGCCATTCGACACGGGGGGAGACCCAGTACTTC

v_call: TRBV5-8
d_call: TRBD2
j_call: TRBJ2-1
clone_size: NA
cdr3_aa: CASSQGGLAYNEQFF
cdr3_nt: TGTGCCAGCAGCCAGGGGGGACTAGCTTACAATGAGCAGTTCTTC

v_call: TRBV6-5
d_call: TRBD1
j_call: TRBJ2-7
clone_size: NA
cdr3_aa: CASRSDRGNSYEQYF
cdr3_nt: TGTGCCAGCAGGAGCGACAGGGGGAACTCCTACGAGCAGTACTTC